This TCR beta chain was captured in a study of cytomegalovirus exposure and HLA in healthy donors. Regarding the study as a whole: Previous analysis showed most TCR beta V segments were productive about 87% or about 30% of the time. A missense variant in DCLRE1C was later tied to TCR beta V- and J-gene trimming.

Use of 60 Vbeta and 13 Jbeta primers characterized the PCR. Authors' analysis steps: Among the unique TCR beta chains that a later analysis counted, about 81 million in all, 9.5 million to 11 million were shared. Sequencing used immunoSEQ multiplex PCR; TCRdb keeps in-frame clones, though not all of them. V, J and clone size are those of that table, while D and trimming were read from the DNA. The data show about 160,000 clones, about 85% seen once. V gave up 3 bases and J gave up 5 bases; unmatched junction bases: 15. CDR3 length equals 18 residues. CDR1 is SGHRS, CDR2 YFSETQ, per germline. A remark on this clone: Its specificity is unknown.

The sequence was obtained from a boy under 10 years old in good health and CMV-seronegative. Sequencing was carried out using PBMCs. The chain couples TRBV5-1 to TRBJ2-1; 9 bases map to TRBD2. CDR3 loop: CASSSWGGGGIADNEQFF. CDR3 nucleotide sequence: TGCGCCAGCAGCTCGTGGGGCGGGGGGGGGATAGCGGACAATGAGCAGTTCTTC.